A single sample gave rise to the 17 T cell receptor beta chains below, sequenced in a study of blood T cells in healthy people across ages. Next came a second PCR, run for about 7 to 11 cycles, which used a sample-barcoded 5' primer along with a J-beta primer mix. One entry per CDR3 protein, called by TCRdb with MiXCR from the 5' RACE reads. The repertoire includes 1.5 million to 2 million distinct CDR3 sequences, roughly 27% of them detected once, and roughly 8% sits in the top ten. Sequencing was done on a sample of blood. These receptors all come from a woman aged 25-40 years in good health.

This clonotype was observed many times. The chain recombines TRBV18 with TRBJ2-7; D remains ambiguous. CDR1 is KGHSH and CDR2 is LQKENI in the germline V gene. The CDR3 spans 15 residues. Trimming removed 0 bases from V and 3 bases from J, with 12 bases in between. The CDR3 DNA reads TGTGCCAGCTCACCACCGTCGGTCAAACTCTACGAGCAGTACTTC. Amino acids: CASSPPSVKLYEQYF.

This chain uses TRBV27 with TRBJ2-5, with D perhaps TRBD1 (6 bases). This CDR3 comprises 14 residues. The germline V gene has CDR1 MNHEY and CDR2 SMNVEV (reference sequence). V was trimmed by 6 bases and J by 5 bases, leaving 16 bases between them. CDR3 region: CASSHRVRGETQYF. CDR3 sequence (DNA): TGTGCCAGCAGCCACAGGGTGAGGGGGGAGACCCAGTACTTC.

A few counts support this clonotype. The chain links TRBV7-9 to TRBJ2-1, with D possibly called TRBD1 or TRBD2 (7 bases each). The ends were cut back, 7 bases at V and 0 bases at J, with 16 bases in the middle. The CDR3 extends over 16 amino acids. The germline V gene encodes CDR1 SEHNR and CDR2 FQNEAQ (reference sequence). The CDR3 nucleotides are TGTGCCAGCATCCCTGGGGGGGACAGCTCCTACAATGAGCAGTTCTTC. Its translation: CASIPGGDSSYNEQFF. The entire variable domain, with the rest obtained from reference TRBV7-9 and TRBJ2-1, is as follows: DTGVSQNPRHKITKRGQNVTFRCDPISEHNRLYWYRQTLGQGPEFLTYFQNEAQLEKSRLLSDRFSAERPKGSFSTLEIQRTEQGDSAMYLCASIPGGDSSYNEQFFGPGTRLTVL.

About this clonotype itself: The junction shows a germline mismatch at one end, possibly a read error. The V call is TRBV5-1, the J call TRBJ1-2, with D perhaps matching TRBD1 (5 bases). The CDR3 runs 13 residues. Germline lookup yields CDR1 SGHRS and CDR2 YFSETQ. CDR3 coding DNA: TGCGCCGGCAGTGGGGCGGCTAACTATGGCTACACCTTC. Translating it yields CAGSGAANYGYTF.

This clonotype was counted a few times. This chain joins TRBV5-1 and TRBJ2-7; no reliable D call. The CDR3 covers 15 residues. With 0 bases removed from V and 0 bases from J, the gap between germline ends came to 10 bases. Germline V lookup: CDR1 SGHRS, CDR2 YFSETQ. CDR3 region: CASSLGRHSSYEQYF. Here the CDR3 DNA reads TGCGCCAGCAGCTTGGGGAGACACAGCTCCTACGAGCAGTACTTC.

This clonotype was detected many times. This rearrangement joins TRBV20-1 to TRBJ2-1, with D possibly called TRBD1 or TRBD2 (5 bases each). CDR1 and CDR2 from the germline V gene are DFQATT and SNEGSKA (reference sequence). The CDR3 sequence is 15 residues long. V gave up 0 bases and J gave up 15 bases, with 24 bases separating them. The CDR3 loop is CSARDLADEGRRRFF. In nucleotides, the CDR3 is TGCAGTGCTAGAGATCTAGCCGATGAGGGGCGGAGACGGTTCTTC.

The sample holds a few counts of this clonotype. At one of its ends the junction is not consistent with the germline gene, which may arise from a read error. This chain uses TRBV12-3 or TRBV12-4 with TRBJ2-7; 10 bases agree with TRBD1. The CDR3 extends over 15 amino acids. CDR3 residues: CASSIAGTGDHEQYF. CDR3 DNA: TGTGCCAGCAGTATAGCCGGGACAGGGGACCACGAGCAGTACTTC.

The V and J genes are TRBV7-9 and TRBJ2-7; 7 bases are a match to TRBD1. After removal of 2 bases from V and 7 bases from J, the junction contained 17 bases not matched to a gene. The germline CDR1 and CDR2 sequences are SEHNR and FQNEAQ (reference sequence). The CDR3 covers 17 residues. Here the CDR3 DNA reads TGTGCCAGCAGCTTACCCACCCGGGACAGTGGGGTGGGTGAGCAGTACTTC. It is translated as CASSLPTRDSGVGEQYF. The full variable domain, in which reference TRBV7-9 and TRBJ2-7 provide the parts outside the CDR3, is DTGVSQNPRHKITKRGQNVTFRCDPISEHNRLYWYRQTLGQGPEFLTYFQNEAQLEKSRLLSDRFSAERPKGSFSTLEIQRTEQGDSAMYLCASSLPTRDSGVGEQYFGPGTRLTVT.

The chain carries TRBV20-1 and TRBJ1-1; D gene uncertain. Trimming shortened V by 3 bases and J by 0 bases, and 11 bases separated the two germline ends. This CDR3 region has 14 residues. In germline, CDR1 is DFQATT, CDR2 SNEGSKA (reference sequence). DNA for the CDR3: TGCAGTGCTAGGCGGGATTCCATGAACACTGAAGCTTTCTTT. Protein: CSARRDSMNTEAFF.

This clonotype was found many times. The chain has TRBV28 and TRBJ2-7, with 10 nucleotides matching TRBD1. With 6 bases clipped from V and 3 bases from J, the junction kept 8 bases outside the gene matches. The CDR3 length is 15 residues. Germline values: CDR1 MDHEN, CDR2 SYDVKM. In DNA form, the CDR3 reads TGTGCCAGCAGCTACAGGACAGGGGGAATCTACGAGCAGTACTTC. Protein sequence: CASSYRTGGIYEQYF.

This clonotype was detected many times. The J gene is TRBJ2-3, the V gene TRBV10-3; D gene uncertain. The V gene's germline CDR1 is ENHRY and CDR2 SYGVKD. The CDR3 sequence is 14 residues long. V was cut by 2 bases and J by 1 base, with 7 bases left in between. CDR3 coding DNA: TGTGCCATCAGTGAGGATGCGGGCACAGATACGCAGTATTTT. As protein: CAISEDAGTDTQYF.

The table lists this clonotype with a count of one. CDR3 nucleotide sequence: TGTGCCAGCAGTGAAGAAAGCCAGGGTGAGCAGTACTTC. Translating it yields CASSEESQGEQYF. This chain joins TRBV2 and TRBJ2-5, with D maybe TRBD1 (5 bases). CDR3 length: 13 amino acids. The germline V gene has CDR1 SNHLY and CDR2 FYNNEI. The V gene lost 1 base and the J gene lost 11 bases, with 14 bases spanning the gap.

This chain joins TRBV2 and TRBJ1-2; 7 nucleotides line up with TRBD1. The CDR3 consists of 14 residues. The germline CDR1 and CDR2 sequences are SNHLY and FYNNEI. V trimming: 6 bases; J trimming: 4 bases; junction bases outside the gene matches: 8. CDR3 in DNA: TGTGCCAGCAGCGGGACAGCCACATCCTATGGCTACACCTTC. This gives the protein CASSGTATSYGYTF.

To note about this clonotype: A much more abundant neighbour one base away suggests this may be a read error. V and J are TRBV5-8 and TRBJ2-7; no clear D. The CDR3 is 14 residues long. The germline V gene has CDR1 SGHTS and CDR2 YDEGEE. The CDR3 DNA follows: TGTGCCGGCAGCTTGGTAGTCGGACCCTACGAGCAGTACTTC. Protein product: CAGSLVVGPYEQYF.

The gene calls are TRBV5-1 and TRBJ1-1; weak D call: TRBD1 (5 bases). V dropped 1 base and J dropped 0 bases, with 13 bases sitting between them. The CDR3 runs to 16 residues. Germline CDR1 SGHRS, CDR2 YFSETQ. Here the CDR3 reads CASSLISGPMNTEAFF. The CDR3, as DNA: TGCGCCAGCAGCTTGATTTCAGGGCCCATGAACACTGAAGCTTTCTTT.

The chain uses TRBV6-5 and TRBJ2-5, with D possibly called TRBD1 or TRBD2 (6 bases each). Trimming removed 6 bases from V and 5 bases from J, with 22 bases in between. Germline V gives CDR1 MNHEY, CDR2 SVGAGI. The CDR3 totals 16 residues. DNA for the CDR3: TGTGCCAGCAGCCACCCGGGGGCTGACTCTCGGGAGACCCAGTACTTC. Amino acid sequence: CASSHPGADSRETQYF.

This clonotype showed up just a few times. J is TRBJ2-1 and V is TRBV12-3 or TRBV12-4; 7 nucleotides match TRBD2. The last part of the DNA fits TRBJ2-7 better; the J call may be wrong. The CDR3 has 15 amino acids. CDR3 region: CASSLAQRDYNEQYF. The CDR3 DNA sequence: TGTGCCAGCAGTTTAGCCCAGCGGGACTACAATGAGCAGTACTTC.